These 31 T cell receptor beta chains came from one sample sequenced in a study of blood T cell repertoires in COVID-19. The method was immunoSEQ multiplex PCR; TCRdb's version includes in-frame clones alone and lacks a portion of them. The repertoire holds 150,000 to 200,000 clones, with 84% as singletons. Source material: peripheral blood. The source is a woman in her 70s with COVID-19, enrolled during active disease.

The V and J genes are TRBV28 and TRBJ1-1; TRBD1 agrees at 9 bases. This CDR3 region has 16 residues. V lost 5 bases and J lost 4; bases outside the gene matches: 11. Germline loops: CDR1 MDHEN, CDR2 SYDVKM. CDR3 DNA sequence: TGTGCCAGCAGTCGTACCGGGACAGGGTCACGCACTGAAGCTTTCTTT. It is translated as CASSRTGTGSRTEAFF.

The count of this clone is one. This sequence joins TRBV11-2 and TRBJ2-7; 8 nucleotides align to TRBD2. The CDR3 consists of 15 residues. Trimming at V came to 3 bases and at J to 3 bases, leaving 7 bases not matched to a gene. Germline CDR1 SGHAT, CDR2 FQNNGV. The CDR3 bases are TGTGCCAGCAGCTTGGTGGCGGGGGGAGACTACGAGCAGTACGTC. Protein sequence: CASSLVAGGDYEQYV.

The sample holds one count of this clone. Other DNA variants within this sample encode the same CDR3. The CDR3 DNA reads TGTGCCAGCAGTCCCCCAGGGGGGATCACTGAAGCTTTCTTT. Encoded protein: CASSPPGGITEAFF. The rearrangement joins TRBV6-5 to TRBJ1-1; 7 bases agree with TRBD1. This CDR3 is 14 amino acids long. V gave up 5 bases and J gave up 4 bases; unmatched junction bases: 7. CDR1 is MNHEY, CDR2 SVGAGI, per germline.

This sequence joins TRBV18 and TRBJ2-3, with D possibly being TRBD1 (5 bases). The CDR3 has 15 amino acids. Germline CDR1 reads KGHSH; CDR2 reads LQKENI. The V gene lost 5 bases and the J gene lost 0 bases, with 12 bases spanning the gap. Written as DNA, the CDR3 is TGTGCCAGCTCATCGACAGTGTATAGCACAGATACGCAGTATTTT. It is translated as CASSSTVYSTDTQYF.

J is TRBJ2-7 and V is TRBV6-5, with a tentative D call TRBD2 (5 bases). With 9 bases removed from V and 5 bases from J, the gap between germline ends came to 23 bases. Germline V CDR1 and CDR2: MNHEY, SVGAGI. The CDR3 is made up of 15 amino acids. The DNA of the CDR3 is TGTGCCAGTGATGCGGGCTACCTCCCGCGGAACGAGCAGTACTTC. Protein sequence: CASDAGYLPRNEQYF.

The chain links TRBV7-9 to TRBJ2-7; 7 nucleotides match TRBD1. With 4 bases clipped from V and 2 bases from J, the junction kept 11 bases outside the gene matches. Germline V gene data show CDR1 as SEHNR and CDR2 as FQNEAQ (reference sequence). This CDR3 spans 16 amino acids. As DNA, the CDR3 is TGTGCCAGCAGCTCATGGGGACAGCCATTCCCCTACGAGCAGTACTTC. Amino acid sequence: CASSSWGQPFPYEQYF.

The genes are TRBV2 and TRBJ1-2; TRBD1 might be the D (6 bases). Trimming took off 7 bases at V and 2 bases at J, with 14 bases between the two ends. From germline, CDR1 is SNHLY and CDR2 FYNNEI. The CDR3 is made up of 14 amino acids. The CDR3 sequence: CASNPDSRNYGYTF. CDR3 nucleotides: TGTGCCAGCAATCCGGACAGTAGGAACTATGGCTACACCTTC.

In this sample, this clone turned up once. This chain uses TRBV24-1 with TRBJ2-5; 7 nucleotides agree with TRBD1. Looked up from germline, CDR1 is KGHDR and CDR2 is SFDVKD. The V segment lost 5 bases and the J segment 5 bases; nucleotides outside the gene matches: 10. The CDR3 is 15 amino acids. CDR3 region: CATSGPNRGRETQYF. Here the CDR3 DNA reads TGTGCCACCAGTGGCCCCAACAGGGGACGGGAGACCCAGTACTTC.

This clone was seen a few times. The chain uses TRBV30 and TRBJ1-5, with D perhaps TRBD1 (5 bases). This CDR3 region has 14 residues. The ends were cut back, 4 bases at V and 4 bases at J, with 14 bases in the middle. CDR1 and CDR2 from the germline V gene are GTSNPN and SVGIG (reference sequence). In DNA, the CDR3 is TGTGCCTGGACTAGGCAGGGAAGGAATCAGCCCCAGCATTTT. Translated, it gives CAWTRQGRNQPQHF.

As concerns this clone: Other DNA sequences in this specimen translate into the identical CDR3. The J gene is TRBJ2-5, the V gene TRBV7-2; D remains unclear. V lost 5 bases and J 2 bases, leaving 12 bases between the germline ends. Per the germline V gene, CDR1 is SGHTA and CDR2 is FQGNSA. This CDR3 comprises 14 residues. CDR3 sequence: CASSLVVTQETQYF. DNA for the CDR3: TGTGCCAGCAGCCTAGTCGTGACTCAAGAGACCCAGTACTTC. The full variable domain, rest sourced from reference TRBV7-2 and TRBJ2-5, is GAGVSQSPSNKVTEKGKDVELRCDPISGHTALYWYRQSLGQGLEFLIYFQGNSAPDKSGLPSDRFSAERTGGSVSTLTIQRTQQEDSAVYLCASSLVVTQETQYFGPGTRLLVL.

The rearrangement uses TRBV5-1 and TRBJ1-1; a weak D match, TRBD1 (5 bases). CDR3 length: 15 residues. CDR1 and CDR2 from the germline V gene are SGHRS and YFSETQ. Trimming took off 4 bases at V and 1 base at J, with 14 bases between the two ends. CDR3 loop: CASSQGGKTNTEAFF. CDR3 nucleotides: TGCGCCAGCAGCCAGGGCGGAAAGACGAACACTGAAGCTTTCTTT.

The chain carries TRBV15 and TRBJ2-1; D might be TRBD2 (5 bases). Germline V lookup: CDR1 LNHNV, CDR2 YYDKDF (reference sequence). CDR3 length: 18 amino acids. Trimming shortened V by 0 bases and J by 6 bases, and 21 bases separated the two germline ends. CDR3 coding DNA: TGTGCCACCAGCAGAGATAGGGTCCTAGCCCCACCACCCAATGAGCAGTTCTTC. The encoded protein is CATSRDRVLAPPPNEQFF.

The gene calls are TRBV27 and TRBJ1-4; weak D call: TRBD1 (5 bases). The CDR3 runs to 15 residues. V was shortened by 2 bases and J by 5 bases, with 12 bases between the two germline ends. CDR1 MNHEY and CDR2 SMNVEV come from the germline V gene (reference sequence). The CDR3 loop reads CASSLKGVKNEKLFF. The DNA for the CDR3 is TGTGCCAGCAGTTTAAAAGGGGTTAAAAATGAAAAACTGTTTTTT.

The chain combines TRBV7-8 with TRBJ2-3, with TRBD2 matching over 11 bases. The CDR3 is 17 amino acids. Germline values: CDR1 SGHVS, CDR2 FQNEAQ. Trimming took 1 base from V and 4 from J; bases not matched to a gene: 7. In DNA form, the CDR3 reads TGTGCCAGCAGCTTAGTTAGCGGGGGGGCCCCCCCAGATACGCAGTATTTT. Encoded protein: CASSLVSGGAPPDTQYF.

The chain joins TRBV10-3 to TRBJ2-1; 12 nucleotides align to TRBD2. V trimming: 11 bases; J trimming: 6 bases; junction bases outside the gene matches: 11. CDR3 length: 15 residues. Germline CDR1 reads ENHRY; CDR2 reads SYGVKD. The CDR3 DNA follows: TGTGCCGCTTCCAGGCTAGCGGGAGGGGGCAATGAGCAGTTCTTC. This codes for CAASRLAGGGNEQFF.

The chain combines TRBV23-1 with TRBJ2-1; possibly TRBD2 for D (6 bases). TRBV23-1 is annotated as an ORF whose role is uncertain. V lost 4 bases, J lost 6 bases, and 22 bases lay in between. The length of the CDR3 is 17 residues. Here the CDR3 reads CASSLQAGTREVNEQFF. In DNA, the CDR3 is TGCGCCAGCAGTCTTCAAGCCGGGACCAGGGAGGTCAATGAGCAGTTCTTC.

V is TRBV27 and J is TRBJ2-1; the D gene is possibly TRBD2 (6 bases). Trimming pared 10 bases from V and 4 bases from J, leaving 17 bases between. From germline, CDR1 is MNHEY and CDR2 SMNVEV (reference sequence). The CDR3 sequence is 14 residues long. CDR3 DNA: TGTGCCACCCGTCCGGGGGACCCTTACAATGAGCAGTTCTTC. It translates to CATRPGDPYNEQFF.

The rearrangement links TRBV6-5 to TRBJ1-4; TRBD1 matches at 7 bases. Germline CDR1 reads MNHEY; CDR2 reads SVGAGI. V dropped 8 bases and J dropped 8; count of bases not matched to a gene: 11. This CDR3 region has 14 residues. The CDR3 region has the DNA TGTGCCAGCTATGCAGGGGGTTTCGGAGAAAAACTGTTTTTT. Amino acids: CASYAGGFGEKLFF.

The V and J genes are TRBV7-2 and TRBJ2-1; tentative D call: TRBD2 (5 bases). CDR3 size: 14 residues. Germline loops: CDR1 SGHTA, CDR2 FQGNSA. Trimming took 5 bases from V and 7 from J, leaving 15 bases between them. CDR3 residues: CASSPQRVGNEQFF. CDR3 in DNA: TGTGCCAGCAGCCCGCAGAGGGTGGGGAATGAGCAGTTCTTC.

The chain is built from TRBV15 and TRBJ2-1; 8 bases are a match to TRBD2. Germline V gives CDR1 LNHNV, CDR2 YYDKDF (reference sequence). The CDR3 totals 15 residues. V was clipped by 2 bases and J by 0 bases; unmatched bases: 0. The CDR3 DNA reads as TGTGCCACCAGCAGAAGCGGGAGCTCCTACAATGAGCAGTTCTTC. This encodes CATSRSGSSYNEQFF.

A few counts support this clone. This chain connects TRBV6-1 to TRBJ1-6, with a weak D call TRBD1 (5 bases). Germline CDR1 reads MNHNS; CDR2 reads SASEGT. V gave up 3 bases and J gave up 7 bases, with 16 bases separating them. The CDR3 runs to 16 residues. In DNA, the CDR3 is TGTGCCAGCAGTGACTTTAGTGGGGCGTTAAATTCACCCCTCCACTTT. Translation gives CASSDFSGALNSPLHF.

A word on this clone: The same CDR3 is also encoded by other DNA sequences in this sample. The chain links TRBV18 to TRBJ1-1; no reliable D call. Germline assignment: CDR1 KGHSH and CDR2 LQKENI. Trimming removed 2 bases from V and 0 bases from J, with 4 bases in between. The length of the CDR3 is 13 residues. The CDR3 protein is CASSPGLNTEAFF. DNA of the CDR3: TGTGCCAGCTCACCAGGGCTGAACACTGAAGCTTTCTTT.

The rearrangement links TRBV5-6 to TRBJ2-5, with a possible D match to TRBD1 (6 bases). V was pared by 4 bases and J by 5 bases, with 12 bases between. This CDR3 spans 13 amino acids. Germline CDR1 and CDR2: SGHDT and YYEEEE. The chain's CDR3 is CASSRDRRETQYF. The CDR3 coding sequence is TGTGCCAGCAGCCGTGACAGGCGCGAGACCCAGTACTTC.

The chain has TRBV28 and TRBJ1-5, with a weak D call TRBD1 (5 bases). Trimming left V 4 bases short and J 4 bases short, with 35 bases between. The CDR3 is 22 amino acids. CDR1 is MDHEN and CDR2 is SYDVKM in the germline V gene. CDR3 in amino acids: CASSSGLLVQTRRAPSNQPQHF. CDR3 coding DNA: TGTGCCAGCAGTTCGGGACTGCTTGTTCAAACAAGAAGGGCGCCCTCAAATCAGCCCCAGCATTTT.

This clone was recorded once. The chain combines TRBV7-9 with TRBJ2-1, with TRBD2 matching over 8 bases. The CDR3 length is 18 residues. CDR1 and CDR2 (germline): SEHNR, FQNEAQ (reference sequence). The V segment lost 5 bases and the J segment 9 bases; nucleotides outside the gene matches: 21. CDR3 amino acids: CASSPTPAGTRRIGEQFF. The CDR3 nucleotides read TGTGCCAGCAGCCCTACTCCCGCCGGGACTAGGAGGATCGGTGAGCAGTTCTTC.

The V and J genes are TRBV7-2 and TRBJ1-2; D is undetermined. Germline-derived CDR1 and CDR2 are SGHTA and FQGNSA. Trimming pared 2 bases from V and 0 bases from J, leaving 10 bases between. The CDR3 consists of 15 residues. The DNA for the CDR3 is TGTGCCAGCAGCTTAAATGGTCAGGCTAACTATGGCTACACCTTC. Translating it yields CASSLNGQANYGYTF.

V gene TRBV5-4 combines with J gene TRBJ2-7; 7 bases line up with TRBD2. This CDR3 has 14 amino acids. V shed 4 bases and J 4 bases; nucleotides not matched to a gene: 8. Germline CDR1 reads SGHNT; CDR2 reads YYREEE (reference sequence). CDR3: CASSTGLGEYEQYF. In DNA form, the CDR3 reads TGTGCCAGCAGCACAGGACTAGGGGAGTACGAGCAGTACTTC. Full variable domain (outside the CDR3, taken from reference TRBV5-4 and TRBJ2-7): ETGVTQSPTHLIKTRGQQVTLRCSSQSGHNTVSWYQQALGQGPQFIFQYYREEENGRGNFPPRFSGLQFPNYSSELNVNALELDDSALYLCASSTGLGEYEQYFGPGTRLTVT.

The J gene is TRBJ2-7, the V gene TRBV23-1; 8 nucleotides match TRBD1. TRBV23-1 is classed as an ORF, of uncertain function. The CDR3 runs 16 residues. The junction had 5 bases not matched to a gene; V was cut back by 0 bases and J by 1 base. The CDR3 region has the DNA TGCGCCAGCAGTCAATCCGGACAGGGCTTATCCTACGAGCAGTACTTC. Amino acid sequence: CASSQSGQGLSYEQYF.

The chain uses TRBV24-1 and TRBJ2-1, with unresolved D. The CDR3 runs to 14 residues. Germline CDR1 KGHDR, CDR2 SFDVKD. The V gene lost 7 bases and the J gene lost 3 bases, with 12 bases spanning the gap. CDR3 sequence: CATSQSRFYNEQFF. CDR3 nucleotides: TGTGCCACCAGCCAGTCACGATTCTACAATGAGCAGTTCTTC.

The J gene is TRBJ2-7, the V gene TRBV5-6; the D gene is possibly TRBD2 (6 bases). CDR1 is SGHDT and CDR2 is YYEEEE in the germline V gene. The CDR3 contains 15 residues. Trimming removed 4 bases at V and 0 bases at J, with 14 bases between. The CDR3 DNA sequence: TGTGCCAGCAGCCGCGTGGGGGGAAGCTCCTACGAGCAGTACTTC. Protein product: CASSRVGGSSYEQYF.

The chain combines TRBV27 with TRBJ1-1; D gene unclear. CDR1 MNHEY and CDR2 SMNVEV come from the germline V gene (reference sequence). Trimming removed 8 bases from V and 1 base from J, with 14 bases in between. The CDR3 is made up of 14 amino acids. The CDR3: CASASGGRNTEAFF. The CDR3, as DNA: TGTGCCAGCGCCTCCGGAGGGCGGAACACTGAAGCTTTCTTT.